The 27 T cell receptor beta chains below all came from one sample that was sequenced in a study of CD8 T cells in Susac syndrome. RNA totalling about 0.45 to 1 ug underwent reverse transcription with random hexamers. In TCRdb, the immunoSEQ multiplex PCR reads were re-called with MiXCR into one record per CDR3 protein. The sample has over 100,000 distinct CDR3 sequences; roughly 96% are singletons. Sample: CD4+ T cells from PBMCs. The receptors shown here come from a human donor in good health.

The chain carries TRBV20-1 and TRBJ1-1; D gene uncertain. V shed 0 bases and J shed 7 bases, with 12 bases lying between them. The germline gives CDR1 DFQATT, CDR2 SNEGSKA (reference sequence). The CDR3 is 13 residues long. The CDR3 protein is CSAREGQSLEAFF. CDR3 sequence (DNA): TGCAGTGCTAGAGAGGGCCAGTCTCTTGAAGCTTTCTTT.

The chain joins TRBV6-2 or TRBV6-3 to TRBJ2-7; a possible D gene is TRBD1 (5 bases). V was clipped by 6 bases and J by 3 bases, with 12 bases between them. The CDR3 sequence is 13 residues long. Germline V gene lookup returns CDR1 MNHEY and CDR2 SVGEGT. The CDR3 reads CASSPAQDYEQYF. DNA of the CDR3: TGTGCCAGCAGCCCGGCACAGGACTACGAGCAGTACTTC.

This rearrangement joins TRBV4-1 to TRBJ2-6; 7 nucleotides agree with TRBD2. Germline V gene data show CDR1 as MGHRA and CDR2 as YSYEKL. CDR3 length equals 16 residues. J gave up 2 bases and V 4 bases, and 5 bases lay outside the gene matches. CDR3 in amino acids: CASSRREGTGANVLTF. The CDR3 DNA is TGCGCCAGCAGCCGTAGGGAGGGGACTGGGGCCAACGTCCTGACTTTC.

The rearrangement links TRBV4-2 to TRBJ2-5; 8 bases fit TRBD2. V lost 2 bases, J lost 2 bases, and 4 bases stayed unmatched. The CDR3 sequence is 15 residues long. Germline-derived CDR1 and CDR2 are LGHNA and YNFKEQ. The CDR3 spells CASSQNRGGQETQYF. In DNA form, the CDR3 reads TGTGCCAGCAGCCAAAATCGGGGGGGGCAAGAGACCCAGTACTTC.

The rearrangement joins TRBV4-3 to TRBJ2-1; 13 bases are shared with TRBD2. Germline V gives CDR1 LGHNA, CDR2 YSLEER. The CDR3 extends over 15 amino acids. The V and J ends lost 2 bases and 7 bases, in that order; junction bases with no gene match: 2. CDR3 loop: CASSQSTSGRNEQFF. The CDR3 region has the DNA TGCGCCAGCAGCCAATCGACTAGCGGGAGGAATGAGCAGTTCTTC.

The rearrangement uses TRBV3-1 and TRBJ2-2; D gene uncertain. V shed 4 bases and J shed 4 bases, with 4 bases lying between them. CDR3 length: 12 residues. The germline V gene encodes CDR1 LGHDT and CDR2 YNNKEL (reference sequence). CDR3 bases: TGTGCCAGCAGCCTTCCCACCGGGGAGCTGTTTTTT. Translating gives CASSLPTGELFF. The variable domain in full, with the rest retrieved from reference TRBV3-1 and TRBJ2-2, is DTAVSQTPKYLVTQMGNDKSIKCEQNLGHDTMYWYKQDSKKFLKIMFSYNNKELIINETVPNRFSPKSPDKAHLNLHINSLELGDSAVYFCASSLPTGELFFGEGSRLTVL.

The chain links TRBV2 to TRBJ1-2, with TRBD1 as a possible D gene (5 bases). The germline CDR1 and CDR2 sequences are SNHLY and FYNNEI. This CDR3 has 13 residues. V was shortened by 7 bases and J by 0 bases, with 9 bases between the two germline ends. CDR3 bases: TGTGCCAGCATCCGACAGCCTAACTATGGCTACACCTTC. Protein: CASIRQPNYGYTF.

The J gene is TRBJ2-1, the V gene TRBV14; 7 bases fit TRBD2. Germline V gene lookup returns CDR1 SGHDN and CDR2 FVKESK. The CDR3 totals 13 residues. Unmatched junction bases numbered 11, after V lost 3 bases and J lost 15 bases. CDR3 amino acids: CASSQALATRPFF. CDR3 coding DNA: TGTGCCAGCAGCCAGGCACTAGCGACCAGACCGTTCTTC.

V is TRBV3-1 and J is TRBJ1-2; D is unclear. This CDR3 has 14 amino acids. The V gene's germline CDR1 is LGHDT and CDR2 YNNKEL (reference sequence). V was clipped by 3 bases and J by 4 bases, with 12 bases between them. The CDR3 sequence is CASSHGESPYGYTF. The CDR3 coding sequence is TGTGCCAGCAGCCACGGCGAAAGCCCCTATGGCTACACCTTC.

The V and J genes are TRBV28 and TRBJ2-5, with 11 bases matching TRBD1. V lost 8 bases, J lost 4 bases, and 18 bases stayed unmatched. CDR3 length: 18 amino acids. CDR1 and CDR2 from the germline V gene are MDHEN and SYDVKM. CDR3 loop: CASVKGGTGGFGRETQYF. The DNA of the CDR3 is TGTGCCAGCGTTAAGGGGGGGACAGGGGGATTTGGACGAGAGACCCAGTACTTC.

The genes are TRBV5-6 and TRBJ1-2; D is uncertain. The ends were cut back, 1 base at V and 5 bases at J, with 9 bases in the middle. The germline CDR1 and CDR2 sequences are SGHDT and YYEEEE. This CDR3 region has 13 residues. The CDR3 spells CASSLSRRYGYTF. The CDR3 DNA sequence: TGTGCCAGCAGCTTGAGCAGGCGGTATGGCTACACCTTC.

The chain couples TRBV29-1 to TRBJ2-1; TRBD1 might be the D (6 bases). The CDR3 is made up of 13 amino acids. CDR1 and CDR2 (germline): SQVTM, ANQGSEA. V lost 6 bases and J 7 bases, leaving 16 bases between the germline ends. The chain's CDR3 is CSVRGRLVNEQFF. The CDR3 nucleotides are TGCAGCGTCAGGGGACGGTTAGTAAATGAGCAGTTCTTC.

The V call is TRBV6-1, the J call TRBJ2-7, with D hard to call. The length of the CDR3 is 10 residues. The germline CDR1 and CDR2 sequences are MNHNS and SASEGT. With 7 bases removed from V and 4 bases from J, the gap between germline ends came to 5 bases. Here the CDR3 DNA reads TGTGCCAGCAACCGGTACGAGCAGTACTTC. Translated, it gives CASNRYEQYF.

This chain links TRBV9 with TRBJ1-6; 7 bases map to TRBD1. Unmatched junction bases numbered 7, after V lost 4 bases and J lost 9 bases. Germline V lookup: CDR1 SGDLS, CDR2 YYNGEE. This CDR3 region has 14 residues. For the CDR3, the DNA is TGTGCCAGCAGCTCATCGGACAGGCGTTCACCCCTCCACTTT. This translates into CASSSSDRRSPLHF.

The genes are TRBV19 and TRBJ2-7, with TRBD2 matching 9 bases. The CDR3 is 16 amino acids. The V gene's germline CDR1 is LNHDA and CDR2 SQIVND (reference sequence). J was trimmed by 3 bases and V by 3 bases; bases with no gene match: 9. The CDR3 loop reads CASSISPLSGGYEQYF. Written as DNA, the CDR3 is TGTGCCAGTAGTATCTCCCCCCTTAGCGGGGGCTACGAGCAGTACTTC. Variable domain in full (rest from reference TRBV19 and TRBJ2-7): DGGITQSPKYLFRKEGQNVTLSCEQNLNHDAMYWYRQDPGQGLRLIYYSQIVNDFQKGDIAEGYSVSREKKESFPLTVTSAQKNPTAFYLCASSISPLSGGYEQYFGPGTRLTVT.

CDR3 loop: CASSLGTGGNEQYF. CDR3 DNA: TGTGCCAGCAGTTTAGGAACAGGGGGTAACGAGCAGTACTTC. This chain connects TRBV27 to TRBJ2-7; TRBD1 matches at 8 bases. This CDR3 contains 14 residues. The V and J ends lost 2 bases and 5 bases, in that order; junction bases with no gene match: 5. Germline V CDR1 and CDR2: MNHEY, SMNVEV (reference sequence).

This chain uses TRBV11-2 with TRBJ2-5, with 10 bases lining up with TRBD1. Germline V lookup: CDR1 SGHAT, CDR2 FQNNGV. This CDR3 is 14 amino acids long. V lost 5 bases to trimming and J lost 5 bases; unmatched junction nucleotides: 5. The CDR3 bases are TGTGCCAGCAGCGCGACAGGGGGCGGGGAGACCCAGTACTTC. The encoded protein is CASSATGGGETQYF. The full variable domain, rest sourced from reference TRBV11-2 and TRBJ2-5, is EAGVAQSPRYKIIEKRQSVAFWCNPISGHATLYWYQQILGQGPKLLIQFQNNGVVDDSQLPKDRFSAERLKGVDSTLKIQPAKLEDSAVYLCASSATGGGETQYFGPGTRLLVL.

This sequence joins TRBV4-2 and TRBJ1-3; D unresolved. The CDR3 has 14 residues. Germline V gives CDR1 LGHNA, CDR2 YNFKEQ. The V end was cut by 4 bases, the J end by 8 bases, with 15 bases between. The CDR3 DNA follows: TGTGCCAGCAGCCCTTACTTTGGCCCAGACACCATATATTTT. Amino acids: CASSPYFGPDTIYF.

The V gene is TRBV12-3 or TRBV12-4, the J gene TRBJ2-3, with TRBD1 as a possible D gene (6 bases). Trimming removed 7 bases at V and 6 bases at J, with 20 bases between. The CDR3 extends over 15 amino acids. CDR3 sequence: CASTKATGLRDTQYF. The CDR3 DNA reads TGTGCCAGCACAAAAGCCACAGGGTTGCGGGATACGCAGTATTTT.

This clonotype was seen a single time. The gene calls are TRBV25-1 and TRBJ1-6; the D gene is possibly TRBD1 (6 bases). From germline, CDR1 is MGHDK and CDR2 SYGVNS. Trimming removed 10 bases from V and 10 bases from J, with 17 bases in between. CDR3 length: 13 residues. This CDR3 is CATGRQGNSPLHF. CDR3 DNA sequence: TGTGCCACAGGTCGGCAGGGGAACTCACCCCTCCACTTT.

This chain links TRBV19 with TRBJ1-4, with 7 bases matching TRBD1. This CDR3 is built from 13 residues. The germline V gene has CDR1 LNHDA and CDR2 SQIVND (reference sequence). V lost 2 bases to trimming and J lost 8 bases; unmatched junction nucleotides: 2. The CDR3 region has the DNA TGTGCCAGTAGTATACAGGGGGAAGAAAAACTGTTTTTT. Translated, it gives CASSIQGEEKLFF.

V gene TRBV20-1 combines with J gene TRBJ2-7, with D possibly matching TRBD1 (6 bases). The CDR3 runs to 14 residues. Trimming cost V 6 bases and J 0 bases, with 15 bases left between them. CDR1 is DFQATT and CDR2 is SNEGSKA in the germline V gene (reference sequence). CDR3 in amino acids: CSATTGTYSYEQYF. DNA for the CDR3: TGCAGTGCCACGACAGGAACCTACTCCTACGAGCAGTACTTC.

The V and J genes are TRBV27 and TRBJ2-3; D gene uncertain. The CDR3 extends over 15 amino acids. CDR1 is MNHEY and CDR2 is SMNVEV in the germline V gene (reference sequence). V was shortened by 2 bases and J by 0 bases, with 9 bases between the two germline ends. CDR3 loop: CASSLQHSSTDTQYF. The CDR3 DNA reads as TGTGCCAGCAGTTTACAGCACAGTAGCACAGATACGCAGTATTTT.

CDR3 DNA sequence: TGTGCCAGCAGCGCCTTTGGACAACAAGAGACCCAGTACTTC. Its protein product is CASSAFGQQETQYF. V usage is TRBV9 and J usage is TRBJ2-5; TRBD1 is a possible D gene (5 bases). The CDR3 has 14 amino acids. CDR1 and CDR2 (germline): SGDLS, YYNGEE. V gave up 3 bases and J gave up 2 bases, with 11 bases separating them.

The rearrangement uses TRBV4-2 and TRBJ1-2, with D possibly being TRBD1 (6 bases). Germline CDR1 is LGHNA and CDR2 is YNFKEQ. V dropped 4 bases and J dropped 2 bases, with 14 bases sitting between them. CDR3 length: 15 residues. The CDR3 spells CASSPGVSENYGYTF. The CDR3 DNA reads as TGTGCCAGCAGCCCAGGGGTCAGTGAGAACTATGGCTACACCTTC.

The chain joins TRBV5-6 to TRBJ1-3, with 7 bases identical to TRBD1. The germline CDR1 and CDR2 sequences are SGHDT and YYEEEE. J lost 0 bases, V lost 4 bases, and 4 bases had no gene match. The CDR3 has 15 residues. The CDR3 DNA is TGTGCCAGCAGCCCCGGGACAGTCTCTGGAAACACCATATATTTT. As protein: CASSPGTVSGNTIYF.

V usage is TRBV4-1 and J usage is TRBJ2-7; the D gene could be TRBD1 or TRBD2 (5 bases each). The CDR3 is made up of 13 amino acids. The V gene lost 3 bases and the J gene lost 13 bases, with 19 bases spanning the gap. Germline V lookup: CDR1 MGHRA, CDR2 YSYEKL. The CDR3, as DNA: TGCGCCAGCAGCCATTCCCCCAGGGACCATAGCTACTTC. Translated: CASSHSPRDHSYF.